A single sample is the source of the 29 T cell receptor beta chains below, sequenced in a study of human T cells and chemical hapten exposure. TCRdb fed the RACE reads into MiXCR, producing one record per CDR3 protein. The sample lists tens of thousands of distinct CDR3 sequences, around 9.5% occurring once. The time point here: patch test 1, 2 weeks after DPC sensitization. Treatment here: therapeutic diphenylcyclopropenone sensitization with weekly scalp DPC. The material sequenced was whole blood, taken in connection with sensitization to the hapten diphenylcyclopropenone (DPC). Receptors were obtained from a middle-aged woman with alopecia areata. Some clones in this sample may be carry-over from other donors' samples.

Only a few counts were recorded for this clonotype. The chain has TRBV28 and TRBJ2-7; unclear D gene. The germline V gene encodes CDR1 MDHEN and CDR2 SYDVKM. Trimming left V 10 bases short and J 1 base short, with 11 bases between. The CDR3 is made up of 12 amino acids. CDR3 nucleotide sequence: TGTGCCACCCTGGACGGTTCCTACGAGCAGTACTTC. Amino acid sequence: CATLDGSYEQYF. The full variable domain, rest sourced from reference TRBV28 and TRBJ2-7, is DVKVTQSSRYLVKRTGEKVFLECVQDMDHENMFWYRQDPGLGLRLIYFSYDVKMKEKGDIPEGYSVSREKKERFSLILESASTNQTSMYLCATLDGSYEQYFGPGTRLTVT.

The sample holds many counts of this clonotype. The chain links TRBV18 to TRBJ2-3, with TRBD1 as a possible D gene (6 bases). The germline gives CDR1 KGHSH, CDR2 LQKENI. The CDR3 is 13 amino acids. Trimming removed 10 bases at V and 4 bases at J, with 15 bases between. Here the CDR3 reads CATILGASDTQYF. The DNA of the CDR3 is TGTGCCACCATTCTGGGGGCATCAGATACGCAGTATTTT.

The rearrangement links TRBV24-1 to TRBJ1-2; D perhaps matches TRBD1 (6 bases). Trimming removed 9 bases from V and 8 bases from J, with 15 bases in between. The CDR3 contains 12 residues. Per germline, CDR1 KGHDR and CDR2 SFDVKD. As DNA, the CDR3 is TGTGCCACCGAGGGACTCGGGGGCGGCTACACCTTC. It translates to CATEGLGGGYTF.

This clonotype appeared a few times. The rearrangement links TRBV29-1 to TRBJ2-5, with a weak D call TRBD1 (6 bases). Trimming left V 6 bases short and J 3 bases short, with 11 bases between. This CDR3 is built from 12 residues. CDR1 and CDR2 (germline): SQVTM, ANQGSEA. The CDR3 sequence: CSVTGSKETQYF. CDR3 in DNA: TGCAGCGTGACAGGTTCCAAAGAGACCCAGTACTTC.

This clonotype has a count of ten or more. The rearrangement uses TRBV6-6 and TRBJ1-1; the D is unclear. CDR1 MNHNY and CDR2 SVGAGI come from the germline V gene (reference sequence). Trimming left V 6 bases short and J 4 bases short, with 18 bases between. The CDR3 extends over 15 amino acids. The CDR3 spells CASSPYDAGITEAFF. The CDR3 coding sequence is TGTGCCAGCAGCCCCTACGACGCCGGAATCACTGAAGCTTTCTTT.

This clonotype was seen only a few times. The chain links TRBV6-2 or TRBV6-3 to TRBJ2-2, with D uncertain. The CDR3 has 14 residues. CDR1 and CDR2 (germline): MNHEY, SVGEGT. V lost 2 bases, J lost 1 base, and 5 bases lay in between. In nucleotides, the CDR3 is TGTGCCAGCAGTTACGTTCGGAACACCGGGGAGCTGTTTTTT. The encoded protein is CASSYVRNTGELFF.

This clonotype was seen at least ten times. Relative to the germline gene, one junction end is altered; a read error may explain this. This rearrangement joins TRBV6-2 or TRBV6-3 to TRBJ2-2; no clear D. Germline values: CDR1 MNHEY, CDR2 SVGEGT. The CDR3 spans 14 residues. CDR3 region: CASSSHTNTGELFF. The CDR3 DNA sequence: TGTGCCAGTAGTTCCCATACGAACACCGGGGAGCTGTTTTTT.

On this clonotype: One base away lies a much larger clone, so this may be a sequencing read error. This chain uses TRBV10-3 with TRBJ2-1; TRBD2 matches 9 bases. In germline, CDR1 is ENHRY, CDR2 SYGVKD. The V gene end was trimmed by 7 bases and the J gene end by 9 bases; junction bases not matched to a gene: 13. This CDR3 is 15 amino acids long. The CDR3 bases are TGTGCCATCAAACCGGCCAGCGGGGGGATGGTTGAGCAGTTCTTC. Amino acid sequence: CAIKPASGGMVEQFF.

V and J are TRBV4-3 and TRBJ2-2; 8 nucleotides agree with TRBD2. Germline V gene lookup returns CDR1 LGHNA and CDR2 YSLEER. V shed 2 bases, J shed 2 bases, and the junction held 7 bases outside the gene matches. This CDR3 spans 17 amino acids. In nucleotides, the CDR3 is TGCGCCAGCAGCCAAAGTACGGGGGGGCTTAACACCGGGGAGCTGTTTTTT. It encodes CASSQSTGGLNTGELFF.

In its sample, this clonotype was seen many times. This sequence joins TRBV12-3 or TRBV12-4 and TRBJ1-1; 7 bases fit TRBD1. The trim removed 5 bases at V and 4 bases at J, leaving 10 bases unmatched. The CDR3 is made up of 15 amino acids. CDR3 region: CASSPWTGIGTEAFF. Written as DNA, the CDR3 is TGTGCCAGCAGTCCTTGGACAGGAATAGGCACTGAAGCTTTCTTT.

This clonotype was detected many times. The chain employs TRBV7-2 and TRBJ1-5; TRBD1 agrees at 8 bases. The CDR3 extends over 14 amino acids. J was trimmed by 6 bases and V by 5 bases; bases with no gene match: 6. Germline assignment: CDR1 SGHTA and CDR2 FQGNSA. CDR3 sequence: CASSRDRMGQPQHF. CDR3 DNA sequence: TGTGCCAGCAGCCGGGACAGGATGGGTCAGCCCCAGCATTTT.

This clonotype was detected many times. In nucleotides, the CDR3 is TGTGCCAGCAGCCCGACAGGGATAACTGGAAACACCATATATTTT. Amino acids: CASSPTGITGNTIYF. The chain carries TRBV27 and TRBJ1-3; 7 nucleotides agree with TRBD1. CDR3 length equals 15 residues. The J segment lost 2 bases and the V segment lost 6 bases, leaving 7 bases of the junction unmatched. CDR1 and CDR2 from the germline V gene are MNHEY and SMNVEV (reference sequence).

This clonotype was found a few times. A junction boundary mismatches the germline segment, possibly from a read error. V is TRBV5-1 and J is TRBJ1-2; 7 bases agree with TRBD1. Germline V gene data show CDR1 as SGHRS and CDR2 as YFSETQ. CDR3 length equals 15 residues. The CDR3 nucleotides read TGCGCCGGCAGCTTAGGGACAGAAACTAACTATGGCTACACCTTC. Translating gives CAGSLGTETNYGYTF.

This clonotype showed up many times. CDR3 sequence (DNA): TGTGCCAGCAGCGGCTACCTAGCAAACACCGGGGAGCTGTTTTTT. Its protein is CASSGYLANTGELFF. The V and J genes are TRBV7-2 and TRBJ2-2; tentatively, D is TRBD2 (5 bases). This CDR3 region has 15 residues. The V end was cut by 5 bases, the J end by 2 bases, with 12 bases between. Germline-derived CDR1 and CDR2 are SGHTA and FQGNSA.

In its sample, this clonotype was seen a few times. CDR3 sequence (DNA): TGTGCCAGCAGTGGACAAACAGGGAATCAGCCCCAGCATTTT. It specifies CASSGQTGNQPQHF. V usage is TRBV2 and J usage is TRBJ1-5; a weak D match, TRBD1 (6 bases). V shed 4 bases and J shed 4 bases, with 11 bases lying between them. Germline CDR1 is SNHLY and CDR2 is FYNNEI. The length of the CDR3 is 14 residues.

In this sample, this clonotype turned up many times. The chain is built from TRBV4-3 and TRBJ1-2; tentative D call: TRBD1 (6 bases). The ends were cut back, 3 bases at V and 6 bases at J, with 17 bases in the middle. Germline V lookup: CDR1 LGHNA, CDR2 YSLEER. The CDR3 extends over 15 amino acids. CDR3 nucleotides: TGCGCCAGCAGCCAGAGTTCTCAGGGGTATCATGGCTACACCTTC. Its translation is CASSQSSQGYHGYTF.

This clonotype appeared many times. The chain carries TRBV12-3 or TRBV12-4 and TRBJ1-1; D ambiguous. Trimming pared 7 bases from V and 1 base from J, leaving 10 bases between. The CDR3 contains 13 residues. CDR3 amino acids: CASTKASNTEAFF. The CDR3 nucleotides read TGTGCCAGCACTAAGGCCTCGAACACTGAAGCTTTCTTT.

This clonotype was recorded many times. The J gene is TRBJ2-1, the V gene TRBV2, with D possibly being TRBD2 (6 bases). This CDR3 is 15 amino acids long. The V gene's germline CDR1 is SNHLY and CDR2 FYNNEI. V lost 5 bases and J lost 0, with 11 bases in between. The CDR3 DNA reads TGTGCCAGCAGTCGTGGGGGGTACTCCTACAATGAGCAGTTCTTC. Residues: CASSRGGYSYNEQFF.

The genes are TRBV5-1 and TRBJ2-7; D may correspond to TRBD1 or TRBD2 (5 bases each). Germline loops: CDR1 SGHRS, CDR2 YFSETQ. V shed 4 bases and J shed 5 bases, with 16 bases lying between them. The CDR3 is made up of 14 amino acids. The DNA for the CDR3 is TGCGCCAGCAGCCGCGGATGGGACGGCGACGAGCAGTACTTC. Translation gives CASSRGWDGDEQYF.

This chain uses TRBV19 with TRBJ1-5; tentatively, D is TRBD1 (6 bases). This CDR3 contains 18 residues. Germline V CDR1 and CDR2: LNHDA, SQIVND (reference sequence). V shed 6 bases and J shed 2 bases, with 23 bases lying between them. In DNA form, the CDR3 reads TGTGCCAGTAGCAACGGGGTTAATGCAGGGGATGGCAATCAGCCCCAGCATTTT. Protein: CASSNGVNAGDGNQPQHF.

Many counts were recorded for this clonotype. The chain links TRBV24-1 to TRBJ1-2; D gene uncertain. The CDR3 is 13 residues long. Germline values: CDR1 KGHDR, CDR2 SFDVKD. V was shortened by 3 bases and J by 5 bases, with 9 bases between the two germline ends. CDR3 coding DNA: TGTGCCACCAGTGATCGGTCAGATTATGGCTACACCTTC. The encoded protein is CATSDRSDYGYTF.

This clonotype has at least ten counts. The J gene is TRBJ2-3, the V gene TRBV20-1; 7 bases are shared with TRBD1. Trimming removed 3 bases from V and 3 bases from J; junction bases left unmatched: 6. This CDR3 has 14 residues. CDR1 and CDR2 from the germline V gene are DFQATT and SNEGSKA (reference sequence). The CDR3 DNA reads as TGCAGTGCTAGGGTAGGGGGCCTAACAGATACGCAGTATTTT. Its protein product is CSARVGGLTDTQYF.

This clonotype was picked up many times. The chain employs TRBV5-1 and TRBJ2-7; no clear D. CDR1 is SGHRS, CDR2 YFSETQ, per germline. This CDR3 has 19 amino acids. Trimming shortened V by 0 bases and J by 2 bases, and 24 bases separated the two germline ends. CDR3 sequence: CASSLGQLIAERNPYEQYF. The CDR3 DNA is TGCGCCAGCAGCTTGGGGCAGCTTATCGCTGAACGGAACCCCTACGAGCAGTACTTC.

This CDR3 reads CATGDSQETQYF. In nucleotides, the CDR3 is TGTGCCACCGGGGACAGTCAAGAGACCCAGTACTTC. The V gene is TRBV6-5, the J gene TRBJ2-5; 7 nucleotides agree with TRBD1. The germline gives CDR1 MNHEY, CDR2 SVGAGI. CDR3 size: 12 residues. V dropped 10 bases and J dropped 2; count of bases not matched to a gene: 4.

The V gene is TRBV6-6, the J gene TRBJ2-7; weak D call: TRBD1 (6 bases). The V end lost 5 bases, the J end lost 0 bases, and 11 bases lay between the germline ends. The germline V gene has CDR1 MNHNY and CDR2 SVGAGI (reference sequence). The CDR3 extends over 14 amino acids. The CDR3 DNA is TGTGCCAGCAGTGCGTCAGGGGCCTCCTACGAGCAGTACTTC. Protein sequence: CASSASGASYEQYF.

A few counts support this clonotype. This chain links TRBV20-1 with TRBJ2-2, with TRBD2 matching over 8 bases. Germline CDR1 is DFQATT and CDR2 is SNEGSKA (reference sequence). Unmatched junction bases numbered 6, after V lost 2 bases and J lost 4 bases. The CDR3 contains 15 residues. In DNA form, the CDR3 reads TGCAGTGCTAGACTCGCGGGGGGACCCACCGGGGAGCTGTTTTTT. It yields the protein CSARLAGGPTGELFF.

This clonotype has at least ten counts. The chain couples TRBV12-3 or TRBV12-4 to TRBJ1-1; 9 bases fit TRBD1. The V and J ends lost 5 bases and 4 bases, in that order; junction bases with no gene match: 8. The CDR3 totals 15 residues. CDR3 nucleotide sequence: TGTGCCAGCAGTCGAACAGGGGGCATAGGCACTGAAGCTTTCTTT. It is translated as CASSRTGGIGTEAFF.

CDR3: CAWGGHSNTGELFF. The DNA for the CDR3 is TGTGCCTGGGGGGGTCACTCGAACACCGGGGAGCTGTTTTTT. The chain uses TRBV30 and TRBJ2-2; D is tentatively TRBD1 or TRBD2 (5 bases each). With 5 bases removed from V and 0 bases from J, the gap between germline ends came to 10 bases. Germline V gene lookup returns CDR1 GTSNPN and CDR2 SVGIG (reference sequence). There are 14 residues in the CDR3.

This clonotype was seen a few times. The CDR3 coding sequence is TGTGCCAGCAGCTACTATGATCAGCCCCAGCATTTT. Translation gives CASSYYDQPQHF. This chain joins TRBV7-2 and TRBJ1-5; D uncertain. This CDR3 has 12 residues. Germline assignment: CDR1 SGHTA and CDR2 FQGNSA. V was cut by 4 bases and J by 5 bases, with 6 bases left in between.